The clone carrying this TCR beta chain turned up a few times. As yet, its antigen is unknown. This CDR3 has 16 amino acids. Per the germline V gene, CDR1 is MGHRA and CDR2 is YSYEKL. Trimming left V 6 bases short and J 0 bases short, with 16 bases between. These data come from a study of T cells after yellow fever vaccination. Using its own MiXCR run on the 5' RACE reads, TCRdb lists one record per CDR3 protein. Of some 340,000 distinct CDR3 sequences listed, around 11% were seen once; the top ten hold about 3.3%. Study-wide findings and caveats: A faster peak, day 5 versus 15, was reached by the weaker secondary response. Primary-vaccination clones mostly resurfaced post-booster (about 95% CD4, about 87% CD8). Researchers noted that a small share of clonotypes showed up in both CD4 and CD8 compartments. Contamination of FACS-sorted repertoires by abundant clonotypes from the bulk population could occur.

This sequence joins TRBV4-1 and TRBJ2-3; D gene uncertain. This sequence originates from a young man who received the YFV17D yellow fever vaccine. Material: CD4+ T cells sorted from PBMCs, obtained 45 days after the yellow fever booster vaccination. This CDR3 reads CASRPRQTSSTDTQYF. The CDR3 nucleotides are TGCGCCAGCAGACCGAGGCAGACTTCTAGCACAGATACGCAGTATTTT.